There are a few counts of the clone carrying this T cell receptor (beta chain). Amplification used 60 Vbeta primers and 13 Jbeta primers. TCRdb's table, derived via immunoSEQ multiplex PCR, lists solely in-frame clones and lacks some. This table has 90,000 or so clones, roughly four fifths appearing once. V shed 4 bases and J shed 1 base, with 22 bases lying between them. Germline V gene data show CDR1 as SEHNR and CDR2 as FQNEAQ (reference sequence). The CDR3 consists of 18 residues. The sample comes from a study of cytomegalovirus exposure and HLA in healthy donors. The chain has TRBV7-9 and TRBJ2-5; possible D gene TRBD1, 5 bases. The TCR originated in a young man in good health and CMV-seropositive. Sequenced input: PBMCs. In DNA form, the CDR3 reads TGTGCCAGCAGCTCTGATTCTAGGGGCACTAATGTCCAAGAGACCCAGTACTTC. This encodes CASSSDSRGTNVQETQYF. Based on the CDR3 plus reference TRBV7-9 and TRBJ2-5, the full variable domain is DTGVSQNPRHKITKRGQNVTFRCDPISEHNRLYWYRQTLGQGPEFLTYFQNEAQLEKSRLLSDRFSAERPKGSFSTLEIQRTEQGDSAMYLCASSSDSRGTNVQETQYFGPGTRLLVL.